The T cell receptor beta chain under discussion was sequenced for a study of T cells after yellow fever vaccination. The study, taken as a whole, reports: The CD4 compartment and the CD8 compartment contained a small share of clonotypes in common.

The V gene's germline CDR1 is MDHEN and CDR2 SYDVKM. The CDR3 is 15 amino acids. The V and J ends lost 6 bases and 4 bases respectively, with 15 bases between them. TCRdb itself ran the 5' RACE reads through MiXCR, one entry per CDR3 protein. The sample has approximately 510,000 distinct CDR3 sequences; just over 20% are singletons. Turning to this clonotype: The antigen is not known.

The sample consisted of PBMCs, taken roughly 23 days after the first yellow fever vaccination. The source is a man younger than 35 who received the YFV17D yellow fever vaccine. The gene calls are TRBV28 and TRBJ1-4; D possibly corresponds to TRBD1 (5 bases). CDR3 protein: CASRLLGGNNEKLFF. In DNA, the CDR3 is TGTGCCAGCAGACTATTGGGGGGTAATAATGAAAAACTGTTTTTT.